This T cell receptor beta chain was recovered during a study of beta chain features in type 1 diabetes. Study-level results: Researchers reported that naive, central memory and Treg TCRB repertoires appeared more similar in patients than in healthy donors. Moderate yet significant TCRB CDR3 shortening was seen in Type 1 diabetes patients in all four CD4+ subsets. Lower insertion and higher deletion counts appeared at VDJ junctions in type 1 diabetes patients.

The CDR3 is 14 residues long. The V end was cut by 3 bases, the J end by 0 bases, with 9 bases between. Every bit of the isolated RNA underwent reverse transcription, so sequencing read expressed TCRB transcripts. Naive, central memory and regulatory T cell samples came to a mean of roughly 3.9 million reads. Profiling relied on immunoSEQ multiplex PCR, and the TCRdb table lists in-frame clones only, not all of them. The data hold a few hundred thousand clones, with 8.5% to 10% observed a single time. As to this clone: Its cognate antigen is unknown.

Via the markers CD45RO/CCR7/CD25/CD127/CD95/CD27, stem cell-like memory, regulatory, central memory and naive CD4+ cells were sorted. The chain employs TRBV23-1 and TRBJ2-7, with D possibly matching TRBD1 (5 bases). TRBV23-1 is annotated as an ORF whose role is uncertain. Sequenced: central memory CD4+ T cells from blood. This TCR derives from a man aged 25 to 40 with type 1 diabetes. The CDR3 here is CASSQGRSSYEQYF. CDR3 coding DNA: TGCGCCAGCAGTCAGGGGCGAAGCTCCTACGAGCAGTACTTC.